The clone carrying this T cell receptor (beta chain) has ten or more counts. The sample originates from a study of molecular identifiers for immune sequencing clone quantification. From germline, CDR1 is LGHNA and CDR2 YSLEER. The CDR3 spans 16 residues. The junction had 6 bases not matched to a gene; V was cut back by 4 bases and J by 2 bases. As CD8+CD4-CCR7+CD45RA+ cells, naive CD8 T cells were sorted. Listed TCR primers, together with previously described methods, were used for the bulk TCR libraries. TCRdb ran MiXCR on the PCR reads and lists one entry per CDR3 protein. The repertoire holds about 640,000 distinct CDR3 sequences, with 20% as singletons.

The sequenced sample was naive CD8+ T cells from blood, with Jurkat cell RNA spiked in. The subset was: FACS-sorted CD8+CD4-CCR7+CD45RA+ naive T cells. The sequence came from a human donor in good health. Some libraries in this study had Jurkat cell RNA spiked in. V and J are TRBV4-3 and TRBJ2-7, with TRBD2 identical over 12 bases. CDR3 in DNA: TGCGCCAGCAGCCGCTCGGGACTAGCGGGCGCCTACGAGCAGTACTTC. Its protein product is CASSRSGLAGAYEQYF.